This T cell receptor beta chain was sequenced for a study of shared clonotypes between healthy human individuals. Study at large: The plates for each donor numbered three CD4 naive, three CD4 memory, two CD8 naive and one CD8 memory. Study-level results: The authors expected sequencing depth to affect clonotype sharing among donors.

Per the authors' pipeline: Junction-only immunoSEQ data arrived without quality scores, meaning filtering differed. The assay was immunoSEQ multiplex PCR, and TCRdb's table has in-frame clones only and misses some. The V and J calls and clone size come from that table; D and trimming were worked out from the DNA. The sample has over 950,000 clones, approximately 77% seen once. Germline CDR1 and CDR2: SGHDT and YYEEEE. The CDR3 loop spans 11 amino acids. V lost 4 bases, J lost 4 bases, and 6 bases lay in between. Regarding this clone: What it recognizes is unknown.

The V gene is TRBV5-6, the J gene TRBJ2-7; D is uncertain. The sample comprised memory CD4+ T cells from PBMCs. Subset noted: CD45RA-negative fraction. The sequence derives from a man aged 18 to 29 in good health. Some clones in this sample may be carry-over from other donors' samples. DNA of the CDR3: TGTGCCAGCAGCGGCCGGTACGAGCAGTACTTC. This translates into CASSGRYEQYF.